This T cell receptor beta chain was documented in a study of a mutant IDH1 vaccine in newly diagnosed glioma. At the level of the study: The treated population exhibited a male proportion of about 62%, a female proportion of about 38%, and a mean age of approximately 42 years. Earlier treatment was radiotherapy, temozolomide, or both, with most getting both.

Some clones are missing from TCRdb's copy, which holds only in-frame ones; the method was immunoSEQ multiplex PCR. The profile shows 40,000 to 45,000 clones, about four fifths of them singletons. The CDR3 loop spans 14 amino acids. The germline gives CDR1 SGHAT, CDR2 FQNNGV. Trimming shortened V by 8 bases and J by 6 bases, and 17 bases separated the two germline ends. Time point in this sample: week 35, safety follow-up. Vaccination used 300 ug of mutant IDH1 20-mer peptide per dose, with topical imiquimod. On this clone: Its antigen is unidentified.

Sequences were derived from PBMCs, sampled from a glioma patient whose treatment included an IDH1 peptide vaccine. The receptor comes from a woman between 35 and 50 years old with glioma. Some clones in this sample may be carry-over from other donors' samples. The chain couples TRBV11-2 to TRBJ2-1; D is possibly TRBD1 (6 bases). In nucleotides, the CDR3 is TGTGCCAGCGGTTCAGGGGCTGGGGTCAATGAGCAGTTCTTC. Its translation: CASGSGAGVNEQFF.